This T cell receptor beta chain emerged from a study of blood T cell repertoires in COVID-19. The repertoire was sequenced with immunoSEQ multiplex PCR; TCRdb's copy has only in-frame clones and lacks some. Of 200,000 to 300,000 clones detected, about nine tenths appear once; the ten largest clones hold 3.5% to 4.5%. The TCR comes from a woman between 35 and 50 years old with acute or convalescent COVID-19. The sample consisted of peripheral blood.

The CDR3 nucleotides read TGCGCCAGCAGCTTGCTCGCTAGCGGGGTCGACAATGAGCAGTTCTTC. This translates into CASSLLASGVDNEQFF. This chain connects TRBV5-1 to TRBJ2-1, with 9 bases that match TRBD2. V gave up 1 base and J gave up 5 bases; unmatched junction bases: 7. The CDR3 contains 16 residues. Germline loops: CDR1 SGHRS, CDR2 YFSETQ.